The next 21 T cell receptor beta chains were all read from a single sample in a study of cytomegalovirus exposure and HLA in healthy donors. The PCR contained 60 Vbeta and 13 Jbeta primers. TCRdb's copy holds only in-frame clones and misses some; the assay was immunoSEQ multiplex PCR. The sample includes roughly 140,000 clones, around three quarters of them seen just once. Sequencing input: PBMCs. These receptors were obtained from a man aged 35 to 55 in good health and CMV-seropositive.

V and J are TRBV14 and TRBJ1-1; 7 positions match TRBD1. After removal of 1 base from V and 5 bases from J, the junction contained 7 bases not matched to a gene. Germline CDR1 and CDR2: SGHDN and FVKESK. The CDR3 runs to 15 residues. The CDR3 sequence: CASSQAKGAPTEAFF. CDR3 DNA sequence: TGTGCCAGCAGCCAAGCCAAGGGGGCGCCGACTGAAGCTTTCTTT. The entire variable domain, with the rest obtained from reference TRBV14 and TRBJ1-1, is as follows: EAGVTQFPSHSVIEKGQTVTLRCDPISGHDNLYWYRRVMGKEIKFLLHFVKESKQDESGMPNNRFLAERTGGTYSTLKVQPAELEDSGVYFCASSQAKGAPTEAFFGQGTRLTVV.

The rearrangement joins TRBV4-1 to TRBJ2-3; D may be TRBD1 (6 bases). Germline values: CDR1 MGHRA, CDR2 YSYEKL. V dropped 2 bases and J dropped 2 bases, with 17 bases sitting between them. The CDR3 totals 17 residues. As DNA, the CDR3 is TGCGCCAGCAGCCAACCAATCAGGGGTAGCGTCACAGATACGCAGTATTTT. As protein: CASSQPIRGSVTDTQYF.

CDR3 in amino acids: CASSFQGARLRDEQYF. CDR3 nucleotides: TGTGCCAGCAGCTTCCAGGGGGCGCGGTTACGGGACGAGCAGTACTTC. The chain joins TRBV11-2 to TRBJ2-7; 8 positions match TRBD1. The CDR3 totals 16 residues. V lost 3 bases to trimming and J lost 5 bases; unmatched junction nucleotides: 12. Germline-derived CDR1 and CDR2 are SGHAT and FQNNGV.

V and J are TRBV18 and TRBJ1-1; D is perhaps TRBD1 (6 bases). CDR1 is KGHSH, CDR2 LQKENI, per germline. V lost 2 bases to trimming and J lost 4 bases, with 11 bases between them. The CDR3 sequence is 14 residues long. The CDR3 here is CASSPGSRGTEAFF. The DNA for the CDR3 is TGTGCCAGCTCACCAGGGAGCAGGGGCACTGAAGCTTTCTTT. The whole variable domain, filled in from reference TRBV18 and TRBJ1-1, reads NAGVMQNPRHLVRRRGQEARLRCSPMKGHSHVYWYRQLPEEGLKFMVYLQKENIIDESGMPKERFSAEFPKEGPSILRIQQVVRGDSAAYFCASSPGSRGTEAFFGQGTRLTVV.

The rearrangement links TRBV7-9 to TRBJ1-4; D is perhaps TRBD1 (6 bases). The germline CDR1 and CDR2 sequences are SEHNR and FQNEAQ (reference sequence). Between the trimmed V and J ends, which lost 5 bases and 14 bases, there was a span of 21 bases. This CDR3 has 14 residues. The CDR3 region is CASSPPNSGGRLFF. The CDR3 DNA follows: TGTGCCAGCAGCCCACCTAACAGCGGGGGCAGGCTGTTTTTT.

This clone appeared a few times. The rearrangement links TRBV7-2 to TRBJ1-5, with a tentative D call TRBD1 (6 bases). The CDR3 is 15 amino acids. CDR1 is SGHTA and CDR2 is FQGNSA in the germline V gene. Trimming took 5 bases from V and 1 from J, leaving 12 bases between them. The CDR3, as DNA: TGTGCCAGCAGCCTGACTCAGGGGAGCAATCAGCCCCAGCATTTT. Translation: CASSLTQGSNQPQHF. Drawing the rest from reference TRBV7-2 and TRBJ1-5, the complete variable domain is GAGVSQSPSNKVTEKGKDVELRCDPISGHTALYWYRQSLGQGLEFLIYFQGNSAPDKSGLPSDRFSAERTGGSVSTLTIQRTQQEDSAVYLCASSLTQGSNQPQHFGDGTRLSIL.

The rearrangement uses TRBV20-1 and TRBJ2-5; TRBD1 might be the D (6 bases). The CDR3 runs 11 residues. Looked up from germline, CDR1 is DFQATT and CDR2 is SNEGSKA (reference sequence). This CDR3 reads CTQRRGETQYF. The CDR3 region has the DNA TGCACCCAGCGCAGGGGCGAGACCCAGTACTTC.

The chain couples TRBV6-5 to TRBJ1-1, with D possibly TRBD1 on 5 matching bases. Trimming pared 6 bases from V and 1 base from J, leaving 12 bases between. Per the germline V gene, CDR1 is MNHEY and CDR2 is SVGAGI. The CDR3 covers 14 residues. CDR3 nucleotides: TGTGCCAGCAGGAGATTGCAGGGGAACACTGAAGCTTTCTTT. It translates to CASRRLQGNTEAFF.

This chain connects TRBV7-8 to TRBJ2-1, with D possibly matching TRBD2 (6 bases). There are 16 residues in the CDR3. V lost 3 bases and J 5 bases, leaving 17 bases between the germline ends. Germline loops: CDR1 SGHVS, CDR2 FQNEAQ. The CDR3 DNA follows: TGTGCCAGCAGCTTTTTTCGGGGGAGCGAGGACAATGAGCAGTTCTTC. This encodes CASSFFRGSEDNEQFF. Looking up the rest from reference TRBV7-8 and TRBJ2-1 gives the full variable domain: GAGVSQSPRYKVAKRGQDVALRCDPISGHVSLFWYQQALGQGPEFLTYFQNEAQLDKSGLPSDRFFAERPEGSVSTLKIQRTQQEDSAVYLCASSFFRGSEDNEQFFGPGTRLTVL.

The CDR3 region is CASSEDPMGDQPQHF. The CDR3 DNA is TGCGCCAGCAGTGAAGATCCGATGGGCGATCAGCCCCAGCATTTT. The chain links TRBV10-1 to TRBJ1-5; D ambiguous. The CDR3 is 15 residues long. V shed 3 bases and J shed 5 bases, with 14 bases lying between them. CDR1 is WNHNN, CDR2 SYGVQD, per germline (reference sequence).

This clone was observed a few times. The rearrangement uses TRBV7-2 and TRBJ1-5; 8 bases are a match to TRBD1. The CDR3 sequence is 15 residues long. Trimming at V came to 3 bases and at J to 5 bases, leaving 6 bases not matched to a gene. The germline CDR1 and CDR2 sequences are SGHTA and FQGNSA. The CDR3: CASSFGGTGHQPQHF. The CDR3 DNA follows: TGTGCCAGCAGCTTTGGGGGGACAGGCCATCAGCCCCAGCATTTT.

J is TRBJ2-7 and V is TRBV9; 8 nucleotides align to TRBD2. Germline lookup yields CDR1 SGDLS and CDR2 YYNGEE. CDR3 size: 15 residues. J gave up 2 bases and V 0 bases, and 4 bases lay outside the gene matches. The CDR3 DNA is TGTGCCAGCAGCGTAGGCACTAGCGGACCCTACGAGCAGTACTTC. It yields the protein CASSVGTSGPYEQYF.

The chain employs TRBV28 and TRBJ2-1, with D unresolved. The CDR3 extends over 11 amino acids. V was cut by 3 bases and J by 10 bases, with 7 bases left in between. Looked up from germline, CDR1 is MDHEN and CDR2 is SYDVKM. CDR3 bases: TGTGCCAGCAGTTTGACAAGGGAGCAGTTCTTC. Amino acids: CASSLTREQFF.

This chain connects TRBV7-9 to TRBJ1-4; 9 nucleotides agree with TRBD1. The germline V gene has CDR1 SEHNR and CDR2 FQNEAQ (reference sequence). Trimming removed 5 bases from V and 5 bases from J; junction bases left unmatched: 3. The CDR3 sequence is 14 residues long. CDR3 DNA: TGTGCCAGCAGCCCCGGACAGGGGAATGAAAAACTGTTTTTT. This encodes CASSPGQGNEKLFF. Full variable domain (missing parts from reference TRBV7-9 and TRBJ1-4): DTGVSQNPRHKITKRGQNVTFRCDPISEHNRLYWYRQTLGQGPEFLTYFQNEAQLEKSRLLSDRFSAERPKGSFSTLEIQRTEQGDSAMYLCASSPGQGNEKLFFGSGTQLSVL.

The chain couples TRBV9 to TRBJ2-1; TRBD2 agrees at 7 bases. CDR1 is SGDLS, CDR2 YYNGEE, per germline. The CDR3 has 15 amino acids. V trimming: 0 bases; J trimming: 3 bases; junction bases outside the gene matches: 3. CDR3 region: CASSVGSGFYNEQFF. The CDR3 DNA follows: TGTGCCAGCAGCGTAGGTAGCGGGTTCTACAATGAGCAGTTCTTC.

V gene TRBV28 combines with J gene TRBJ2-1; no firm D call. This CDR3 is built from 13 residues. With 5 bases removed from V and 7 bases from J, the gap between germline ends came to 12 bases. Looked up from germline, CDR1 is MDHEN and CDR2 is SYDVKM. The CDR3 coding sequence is TGTGCCAGCAGTCCCTACTCCAATAATGAGCAGTTCTTC. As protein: CASSPYSNNEQFF.

The CDR3 nucleotides are TGTGCCAGCAGCCATCGGACTAGCCCCCTTGGGCATCAAGAGACCCAGTACTTC. Its translation: CASSHRTSPLGHQETQYF. The chain uses TRBV14 and TRBJ2-5, with TRBD2 matching over 8 bases. Germline CDR1 is SGHDN and CDR2 is FVKESK. CDR3 length: 18 residues. J was trimmed by 2 bases and V by 3 bases; bases with no gene match: 14.

The CDR3: CASSSPGLSTGELFF. DNA for the CDR3: TGTGCCAGCAGCTCCCCAGGACTGAGCACCGGGGAGCTGTTTTTT. The chain employs TRBV7-3 and TRBJ2-2, with D possibly being TRBD2 (5 bases). The CDR3 covers 15 residues. Germline V gene sequence: CDR1 SGHTA, CDR2 FQGTGA. V dropped 4 bases and J dropped 4 bases, with 13 bases sitting between them.

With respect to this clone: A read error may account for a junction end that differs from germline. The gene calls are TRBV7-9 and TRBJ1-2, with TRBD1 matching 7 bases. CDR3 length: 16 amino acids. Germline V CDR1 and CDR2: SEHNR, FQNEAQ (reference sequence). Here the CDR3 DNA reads TGTTCCAGCACCCCATCCCCAGGGGGAAGGGCCCATGGCTACACCTTC. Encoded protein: CSSTPSPGGRAHGYTF.

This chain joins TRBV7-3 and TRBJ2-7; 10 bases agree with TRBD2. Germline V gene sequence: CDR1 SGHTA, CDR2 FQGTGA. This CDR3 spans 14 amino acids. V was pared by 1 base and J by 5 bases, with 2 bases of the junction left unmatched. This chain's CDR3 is CASSLIAGGHEQYF. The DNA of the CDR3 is TGTGCCAGCAGCTTAATAGCGGGAGGACACGAGCAGTACTTC.

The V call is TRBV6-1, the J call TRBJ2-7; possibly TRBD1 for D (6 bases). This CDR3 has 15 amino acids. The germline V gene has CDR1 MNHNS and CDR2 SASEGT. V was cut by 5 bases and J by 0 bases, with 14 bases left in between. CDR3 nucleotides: TGTGCCAGCAGTAAGTTATGGGACAACTCCTACGAGCAGTACTTC. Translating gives CASSKLWDNSYEQYF.